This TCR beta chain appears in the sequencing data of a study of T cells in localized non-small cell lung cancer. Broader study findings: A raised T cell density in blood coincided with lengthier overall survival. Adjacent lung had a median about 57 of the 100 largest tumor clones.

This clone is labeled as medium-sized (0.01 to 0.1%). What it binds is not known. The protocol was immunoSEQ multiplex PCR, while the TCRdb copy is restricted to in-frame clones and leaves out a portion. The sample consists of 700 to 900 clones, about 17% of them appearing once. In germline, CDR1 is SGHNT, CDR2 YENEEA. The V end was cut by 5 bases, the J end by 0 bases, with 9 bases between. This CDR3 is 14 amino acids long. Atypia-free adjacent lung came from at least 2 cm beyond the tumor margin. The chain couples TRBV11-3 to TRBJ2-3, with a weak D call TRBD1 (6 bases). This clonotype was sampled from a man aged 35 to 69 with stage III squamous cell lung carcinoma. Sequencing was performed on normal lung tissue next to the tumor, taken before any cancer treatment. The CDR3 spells CASSPGHSTDTQYF. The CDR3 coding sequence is TGTGCCAGCAGCCCGGGACATAGCACAGATACGCAGTATTTT.